The rows below give T cell receptor beta chains drawn from one sample of a study of cytomegalovirus exposure and HLA in healthy donors. The table came from immunoSEQ multiplex PCR; TCRdb's copy has only in-frame clones and leaves some out. Altogether roughly 140,000 clones are present, 90% to 95% being singletons, with the ten largest covering 0.6% to 0.8%. Sequenced material: PBMCs. Every receptor here comes from a man aged 18 to 29 in good health and CMV-seronegative. Each CDR3 is given with its conserved first and last residue. The order of the fields is J gene, D gene, V gene, clone size, CDR3 protein, CDR3 DNA. A D gene is named only where the DNA matches it firmly. Size is stated for part of the rows, as once, few or many counts, or as a class when the clone is expanded.

j_call: TRBJ2-1
d_call: NA
v_call: TRBV15
clone_size: NA
cdr3_aa: CATSRDLPSSYNEQFF
cdr3_nt: TGTGCCACCAGCAGAGATCTTCCGAGCTCCTACAATGAGCAGTTCTTC

j_call: TRBJ2-5
d_call: NA
v_call: TRBV9
clone_size: NA
cdr3_aa: CASSVEASQETQYF
cdr3_nt: TGTGCCAGCAGCGTAGAAGCGTCCCAAGAGACCCAGTACTTC

j_call: TRBJ2-3
d_call: NA
v_call: TRBV3-1/TRBV3-2
clone_size: once
cdr3_aa: CASSPPLYF
cdr3_nt: TGTGCCAGCAGCCCCCCACTGTATTTT

j_call: TRBJ2-4
d_call: NA
v_call: TRBV7-2
clone_size: NA
cdr3_aa: CASSLDRGVGKGKNIQYF
cdr3_nt: TGTGCCAGCAGCTTAGACCGCGGGGTAGGGAAGGGCAAAAACATTCAGTACTTC

j_call: TRBJ2-7
d_call: TRBD1
v_call: TRBV10-3
clone_size: NA
cdr3_aa: CATTIGTGTWEQYF
cdr3_nt: TGTGCCACCACGATTGGGACAGGGACTTGGGAGCAGTACTTC

j_call: TRBJ2-1
d_call: TRBD2
v_call: TRBV30
clone_size: NA
cdr3_aa: CAWRLMRGGRREQFF
cdr3_nt: TGTGCCTGGAGATTAATGCGGGGGGGCCGTCGAGAGCAGTTCTTC

j_call: TRBJ2-3
d_call: TRBD2
v_call: TRBV10-1
clone_size: NA
cdr3_aa: CASSESSLQGLLAGVLTDTQYF
cdr3_nt: TGCGCCAGCAGTGAGTCTTCCCTACAGGGGTTGCTAGCGGGAGTCCTCACAGATACGCAGTATTTT

j_call: TRBJ2-7
d_call: TRBD1
v_call: TRBV19
clone_size: NA
cdr3_aa: CASSKGQGPYEQYF
cdr3_nt: TGTGCCAGTAGTAAAGGACAGGGGCCTTACGAGCAGTACTTC

j_call: TRBJ2-5
d_call: TRBD1
v_call: TRBV23-1
clone_size: NA
cdr3_aa: CASIGPGQGVETQYF
cdr3_nt: TGCGCCAGCATAGGACCGGGACAGGGGGTGGAGACCCAGTACTTC

j_call: TRBJ2-6
d_call: NA
v_call: TRBV7-2
clone_size: NA
cdr3_aa: CASRLGSSGANVLTF
cdr3_nt: TGTGCCAGCAGACTGGGCAGCTCTGGGGCCAACGTCCTGACTTTC

j_call: TRBJ2-2
d_call: NA
v_call: TRBV19
clone_size: NA
cdr3_aa: CASSILSNTGELFF
cdr3_nt: TGTGCCAGTAGTATACTATCCAACACCGGGGAGCTGTTTTTT

j_call: TRBJ1-2
d_call: NA
v_call: TRBV27
clone_size: NA
cdr3_aa: CASSLTGLKYGYTF
cdr3_nt: TGTGCCAGCAGTTTAACAGGGCTTAAGTATGGCTACACCTTC

j_call: TRBJ1-1
d_call: TRBD1
v_call: TRBV6-1
clone_size: NA
cdr3_aa: CASSEASGQGNTEAFF
cdr3_nt: TGTGCCAGCAGTGAAGCCTCGGGACAGGGGAACACTGAAGCTTTCTTT

j_call: TRBJ2-5
d_call: TRBD2
v_call: TRBV10-1
clone_size: NA
cdr3_aa: CASSDSGLAGQETQYF
cdr3_nt: TGCGCCAGCAGTGATTCGGGACTAGCGGGCCAAGAGACCCAGTACTTC

j_call: TRBJ2-7
d_call: TRBD2
v_call: TRBV6-1
clone_size: once
cdr3_aa: CASSEEALAGEPYEQYF
cdr3_nt: TGTGCCAGCAGTGAAGAGGCGCTAGCGGGGGAACCATACGAGCAGTACTTC

j_call: TRBJ1-2
d_call: NA
v_call: TRBV18
clone_size: NA
cdr3_aa: CASSPDGNYGYTF
cdr3_nt: TGTGCCAGCTCACCCGACGGGAACTATGGCTACACCTTC

j_call: TRBJ1-2
d_call: NA
v_call: TRBV19
clone_size: NA
cdr3_aa: CASSVDPGHFYGYTF
cdr3_nt: TGTGCCAGTAGTGTTGACCCGGGACACTTCTATGGCTACACCTTC

j_call: TRBJ2-5
d_call: TRBD2
v_call: TRBV30
clone_size: NA
cdr3_aa: CAWSAISGSTETQYF
cdr3_nt: TGTGCCTGGAGTGCCATAAGCGGGAGTACAGAGACCCAGTACTTC

j_call: TRBJ1-5
d_call: NA
v_call: TRBV6-1
clone_size: NA
cdr3_aa: CASSGQGDQPQHF
cdr3_nt: TGTGCCAGCAGTGGCCAGGGCGATCAGCCCCAGCATTTT

j_call: TRBJ2-5
d_call: TRBD2
v_call: TRBV29-1
clone_size: NA
cdr3_aa: CSVVTAGGETQYF
cdr3_nt: TGCAGCGTAGTAACAGCGGGAGGAGAGACCCAGTACTTC

j_call: TRBJ1-3
d_call: NA
v_call: TRBV11-3
clone_size: NA
cdr3_aa: CASSLASTGAGNTIYF
cdr3_nt: TGTGCCAGCAGCTTAGCCTCGACAGGAGCTGGAAACACCATATATTTT

j_call: TRBJ1-5
d_call: NA
v_call: TRBV7-6
clone_size: NA
cdr3_aa: CASSREDSSNQPQHF
cdr3_nt: TGTGCCAGCAGCCGAGAAGACAGTAGCAATCAGCCCCAGCATTTT

j_call: TRBJ1-4
d_call: NA
v_call: TRBV30
clone_size: NA
cdr3_aa: CAWSVRQGDRETEKLFF
cdr3_nt: TGTGCCTGGAGTGTACGACAAGGAGACAGAGAGACCGAAAAACTGTTTTTT

j_call: TRBJ1-6
d_call: NA
v_call: TRBV7-2
clone_size: NA
cdr3_aa: CASSFFGDYNSPLHF
cdr3_nt: TGTGCCAGCAGCTTTTTCGGGGACTATAATTCACCCCTCCACTTT

j_call: TRBJ2-3
d_call: TRBD2
v_call: TRBV4-2
clone_size: NA
cdr3_aa: CASSQGESGLAGFDTQYF
cdr3_nt: TGTGCCAGCAGCCAGGGCGAATCGGGACTAGCGGGGTTTGATACGCAGTATTTT

j_call: TRBJ1-2
d_call: NA
v_call: TRBV9
clone_size: NA
cdr3_aa: CASSVSSGEYGYTF
cdr3_nt: TGTGCCAGCAGCGTAAGTTCAGGGGAATATGGCTACACCTTC

j_call: TRBJ1-2
d_call: NA
v_call: TRBV10-3
clone_size: NA
cdr3_aa: CAISERGTVYGYTF
cdr3_nt: TGTGCCATCAGTGAGAGAGGAACGGTGTATGGCTACACCTTC

j_call: TRBJ2-1
d_call: TRBD1
v_call: TRBV11-3
clone_size: NA
cdr3_aa: CASSLEGQGADEQFF
cdr3_nt: TGTGCCAGCAGCTTAGAGGGACAGGGGGCAGATGAGCAGTTCTTC

j_call: TRBJ1-2
d_call: TRBD1
v_call: TRBV9
clone_size: NA
cdr3_aa: CASSRDRGLSYGYTF
cdr3_nt: TGTGCCAGCAGCAGGGACAGGGGCCTCTCCTATGGCTACACCTTC

j_call: TRBJ2-7
d_call: NA
v_call: TRBV29-1
clone_size: NA
cdr3_aa: CSVEAPTQGTIIYEQYF
cdr3_nt: TGCAGCGTTGAAGCCCCGACCCAGGGTACCATTATCTACGAGCAGTACTTC

j_call: TRBJ2-7
d_call: TRBD2
v_call: TRBV7-2
clone_size: NA
cdr3_aa: CASSFGIAGGPYEQYF
cdr3_nt: TGTGCCAGCAGCTTCGGGATAGCGGGGGGGCCCTACGAGCAGTACTTC

j_call: TRBJ2-7
d_call: TRBD2
v_call: TRBV7-2
clone_size: once
cdr3_aa: CASSLVLAGGGSYEQYF
cdr3_nt: TGTGCCAGCAGCTTAGTACTAGCGGGGGGTGGTTCCTACGAGCAGTACTTC

j_call: TRBJ2-3
d_call: NA
v_call: TRBV5-6
clone_size: NA
cdr3_aa: CASTPLLAGYDTQYF
cdr3_nt: TGTGCCAGCACCCCTCTGTTGGCGGGGTACGATACGCAGTATTTT

j_call: TRBJ1-5
d_call: TRBD1
v_call: TRBV2
clone_size: NA
cdr3_aa: CASSGTGGQPQHF
cdr3_nt: TGTGCCAGCAGTGGGACAGGAGGTCAGCCCCAGCATTTT

j_call: TRBJ1-1
d_call: NA
v_call: TRBV18
clone_size: NA
cdr3_aa: CASSPGAGLNTEAFF
cdr3_nt: TGTGCCAGCTCACCGGGGGCAGGATTGAACACTGAAGCTTTCTTT

j_call: TRBJ1-1
d_call: NA
v_call: TRBV5-5
clone_size: NA
cdr3_aa: CASSFKTFENTEAFF
cdr3_nt: TGTGCCAGCAGCTTTAAGACTTTTGAAAACACTGAAGCTTTCTTT

j_call: TRBJ2-1
d_call: TRBD2
v_call: TRBV19
clone_size: NA
cdr3_aa: CASSIGLAGASSYNEQFF
cdr3_nt: TGTGCCAGTAGTATAGGACTAGCGGGGGCCAGCTCCTACAATGAGCAGTTCTTC